One and the same sample provided the 15 T cell receptor beta chains below, sequenced in a study of blood T cell repertoires in COVID-19. Clones were sequenced by immunoSEQ multiplex PCR, and TCRdb holds only the in-frame ones, with some missing. Seen here are 200,000 to 250,000 clones, approximately 84% observed once, and the top ten hold about 0.93%. Sequencing used peripheral blood. The receptors stem from a middle-aged man with acute or convalescent COVID-19.

This chain joins TRBV14 and TRBJ1-2; no clear D gene. The germline gives CDR1 SGHDN, CDR2 FVKESK. CDR3 length: 12 residues. Trimming removed 1 base from V and 7 bases from J, with 7 bases in between. CDR3 sequence reads: CASSQGRSGYTF. Here the CDR3 DNA reads TGTGCCAGCAGCCAAGGCCGGAGTGGCTACACCTTC.

The chain combines TRBV9 with TRBJ1-1; D remains ambiguous. Germline-derived CDR1 and CDR2 are SGDLS and YYNGEE. The V end lost 3 bases, the J end lost 3 bases, and 12 bases lay between the germline ends. There are 14 residues in the CDR3. The chain's CDR3 is CASSGRLRDTEAFF. CDR3 DNA: TGTGCCAGCAGCGGGCGGTTGCGGGACACTGAAGCTTTCTTT.

Points on this clone: Because the CDR3's place on the DNA is in doubt, the DNA is left out and the CDR3 is given as listed by TCRdb. Other nucleotide sequences in the sample specify the same CDR3. This sequence joins TRBV28 and TRBJ1-6; the D call TRBD1 from the table was never checked on the DNA. Both ends counted, the CDR3 spans 15 residues. CDR1 and CDR2 (germline): MDHEN, SYDVKM. The chain's CDR3 is CASSSSTGYNSPLHF.

V usage is TRBV5-8 and J usage is TRBJ1-2, with 7 bases identical to TRBD1. In germline, CDR1 is SGHTS, CDR2 YDEGEE. The length of the CDR3 is 14 residues. Unmatched junction bases numbered 6, after V lost 1 base and J lost 6 bases. In nucleotides, the CDR3 is TGTGCCAGCAGCTTGTCAGGACAGGCCAATGGCTACACCTTC. This encodes CASSLSGQANGYTF.

The gene calls are TRBV28 and TRBJ1-1; D perhaps matches TRBD1 (6 bases). This CDR3 comprises 12 residues. The V and J ends lost 5 bases and 4 bases respectively, with 8 bases between them. Germline values: CDR1 MDHEN, CDR2 SYDVKM. CDR3 bases: TGTGCCAGCAGTCCAGGGGCCACTGAAGCTTTCTTT. Protein: CASSPGATEAFF.

V is TRBV5-1 and J is TRBJ1-2; weak D call: TRBD1 (5 bases). Germline-derived CDR1 and CDR2 are SGHRS and YFSETQ. The CDR3 sequence is 13 residues long. V dropped 3 bases and J dropped 4 bases, with 10 bases sitting between them. The CDR3 DNA follows: TGCGCCAGCAGCTCGACAGCCTCCTATGGCTACACCTTC. It translates to CASSSTASYGYTF.

This clone was seen many times. V usage is TRBV20-1 and J usage is TRBJ2-7; 7 positions agree with TRBD1. This CDR3 has 11 residues. The V segment lost 6 bases and the J segment 6 bases; nucleotides outside the gene matches: 5. Germline loops: CDR1 DFQATT, CDR2 SNEGSKA (reference sequence). The CDR3 region has the DNA TGCAGTGCAAGGACAGGAGCCGAGCAGTACTTC. Translated: CSARTGAEQYF.

The rearrangement links TRBV12-3 or TRBV12-4 to TRBJ1-2; TRBD1 matches 7 bases. With 6 bases clipped from V and 8 bases from J, the junction kept 9 bases outside the gene matches. CDR3 length: 13 residues. CDR3 nucleotide sequence: TGTGCCAGCAGACAGGGGCTGGAAGGCGGCTACACCTTC. This encodes CASRQGLEGGYTF.

V usage is TRBV6-5 and J usage is TRBJ1-1; D is perhaps TRBD1 (5 bases). V was cut by 5 bases and J by 7 bases, with 17 bases left in between. Germline V gene data show CDR1 as MNHEY and CDR2 as SVGAGI. This CDR3 has 14 amino acids. CDR3 residues: CASSNPRGADEAFF. Written as DNA, the CDR3 is TGTGCCAGCAGTAATCCCCGTGGGGCAGATGAAGCTTTCTTT.

The chain recombines TRBV6-5 with TRBJ1-1; the match to TRBD1 covers 8 bases. This CDR3 is 13 amino acids long. Germline V CDR1 and CDR2: MNHEY, SVGAGI. The J segment lost 4 bases and the V segment lost 6 bases, leaving 4 bases of the junction unmatched. In DNA, the CDR3 is TGTGCCAGCAGGGACAGGGTCTCCACTGAAGCTTTCTTT. Its translation is CASRDRVSTEAFF.

This clone has a handful of counts. The chain links TRBV5-5 to TRBJ2-3; 7 nucleotides agree with TRBD2. Germline V gene lookup returns CDR1 SGHKS and CDR2 YYEKEE (reference sequence). Trimming removed 0 bases from V and 3 bases from J; junction bases left unmatched: 4. CDR3 length: 15 amino acids. The CDR3 loop is CASSLELAKTDTQYF. CDR3 bases: TGTGCCAGCAGCTTGGAACTAGCGAAGACAGATACGCAGTATTTT.

In nucleotides, the CDR3 is TGCGCCAGCAGTCGGGACTGGAACACTGAAGCTTTCTTT. This sequence encodes CASSRDWNTEAFF. This chain joins TRBV5-1 and TRBJ1-1, with D tentatively TRBD1 (5 bases). The germline V gene has CDR1 SGHRS and CDR2 YFSETQ. This CDR3 is built from 13 residues. With 5 bases removed from V and 1 base from J, the gap between germline ends came to 9 bases. Complete variable domain (other parts from reference TRBV5-1 and TRBJ1-1): KAGVTQTPRYLIKTRGQQVTLSCSPISGHRSVSWYQQTPGQGLQFLFEYFSETQRNKGNFPGRFSGRQFSNSRSEMNVSTLELGDSALYLCASSRDWNTEAFFGQGTRLTVV.

The genes are TRBV28 and TRBJ2-1, with a weak D call TRBD1 (5 bases). Trimming left V 3 bases short and J 8 bases short, with 17 bases between. In germline, CDR1 is MDHEN, CDR2 SYDVKM. CDR3 length: 15 residues. The CDR3 nucleotides read TGTGCCAGCAGTTTTTGGGCAGGGCAGAACCATGAGCAGTTCTTC. Its translation is CASSFWAGQNHEQFF.

This clone was observed a single time. The V and J genes are TRBV19 and TRBJ2-1, with 7 bases identical to TRBD2. Germline assignment: CDR1 LNHDA and CDR2 SQIVND (reference sequence). There are 12 residues in the CDR3. J gave up 10 bases and V 3 bases, and 3 bases lay outside the gene matches. CDR3 coding DNA: TGTGCCAGTAGTATCGGGGGGAGAGAGCAGTTCTTC. Its translation: CASSIGGREQFF. Using reference TRBV19 and TRBJ2-1 for the parts outside the CDR3, the full variable domain is DGGITQSPKYLFRKEGQNVTLSCEQNLNHDAMYWYRQDPGQGLRLIYYSQIVNDFQKGDIAEGYSVSREKKESFPLTVTSAQKNPTAFYLCASSIGGREQFFGPGTRLTVL.

This clone was detected once. This chain links TRBV4-3 with TRBJ1-1; maybe TRBD1 (5 bases). The CDR3 runs to 14 residues. Germline V lookup: CDR1 LGHNA, CDR2 YSLEER. V lost 0 bases and J 1 base, leaving 6 bases between the germline ends. This CDR3 reads CASSQDQGNTEAFF. The CDR3 nucleotides read TGCGCCAGCAGCCAAGACCAGGGGAACACTGAAGCTTTCTTT.